A selection of T cell receptor beta chains follows, all from one sample in a study of blood T cell repertoires in COVID-19. The assay was immunoSEQ multiplex PCR, and TCRdb's table has in-frame clones only and misses some. The sample lists over 100,000 clones, about 91% occurring once. Input material: peripheral blood. These receptors were taken from a human donor in a cohort sampled during active COVID-19. CDR3s include the opening cysteine and the closing phenylalanine or tryptophan. The D gene is left open where the match is weak. Clone size is not always given. Where it is, it says once, few, many or a class for expanded clones.

TRBD1	TRBV7-9	TRBJ2-7	once	TGTGCCAGCAGCCCAGGAAGTAGGGCAGGGGGCGCCCACGAGCAGTACTTC	CASSPGSRAGGAHEQYF
NA	TRBV5-1	TRBJ2-7	once	TGCGCCAGCAGCTGGGACACCTACTACGAGCAGTACTTC	CASSWDTYYEQYF
TRBD1	TRBV11-2	TRBJ1-5	NA	TGTGCCAGCAGCCCGACAGGGGCTAGCAATCAGCCCCAGCATTTT	CASSPTGASNQPQHF
NA	TRBV7-2	TRBJ2-7	NA	TGTGCCAGCAGCTTAGGAGGGAGTGAGCAGTACTTC	CASSLGGSEQYF
NA	TRBV27	TRBJ1-1	NA	TGTGCCAGCAGTTTAGACATGAACACTGAAGCTTTCTTT	CASSLDMNTEAFF
NA	TRBV6-4	TRBJ1-1	NA	TGTGCCAGCAGCAGAGACAGGAACACTGAAGCTTTCTTT	CASSRDRNTEAFF
TRBD1	TRBV7-9	TRBJ1-1	NA	TGTGCCAGCAGCTACCGGGACAGGGTCTTTGCTGAAGCTTTCTTT	CASSYRDRVFAEAFF
NA	TRBV30	TRBJ2-7	NA	TGTGCCTGGAGTCCACAGGTTCACTCCTACGAGCAGTACTTC	CAWSPQVHSYEQYF
TRBD1	TRBV7-9	TRBJ2-7	NA	TGTGCCAGCAGCCCTCGGGACAGGGCCACCTACGAGCAGTACTTC	CASSPRDRATYEQYF
NA	TRBV11-2	TRBJ2-7	NA	TGTGCCAGCAGCTTAGTGCTAGGTGGTGATGAGCAGTACTTC	CASSLVLGGDEQYF
NA	TRBV5-6	TRBJ1-5	NA	TGTGCCAGCAGCTTGGACCAGGATCAGCCCCAGCATTTT	CASSLDQDQPQHF
TRBD1	TRBV7-9	TRBJ2-1	once	TGTGCCAGCAGCTTACAGGGGGTTCACAATGAGCAGTTCTTC	CASSLQGVHNEQFF
TRBD1	TRBV6-5	TRBJ2-7	NA	TGTGCCAGCACTCCCCTAGGGGACAGAGCTTACGAGCAGTACTTC	CASTPLGDRAYEQYF
NA	TRBV4-2	TRBJ2-7	few	TGTGCCAGCAGCCAAGCCCTCGGCGGCCTATCCTACGAGCAGTACTTC	CASSQALGGLSYEQYF
NA	TRBV19	TRBJ2-3	NA	TGTGCCAGTAGTAGCCGCAGGGGTGATACGCAGTATTTT	CASSSRRGDTQYF
NA	TRBV6-1	TRBJ2-1	NA	TGTGCCAGCAGTGAAGGAGAAGGGGGGGGCAGCAATGAGCAGTTCTTC	CASSEGEGGGSNEQFF
TRBD2	TRBV15	TRBJ2-1	once	TGTGCCACCAGTGCTAGCGGGAGGTACAATGAGCAGTTCTTC	CATSASGRYNEQFF
TRBD2	TRBV9	TRBJ2-1	NA	TGTGCCAGCAGCCTTAGCGGGAGCTCCTACAATGAGCAGTTCTTC	CASSLSGSSYNEQFF
TRBD1	TRBV2	TRBJ1-5	NA	TGTGCCAGCAGTGCAGACAGGGGAAACCAGCCCCAGCATTTT	CASSADRGNQPQHF
TRBD1	TRBV11-2	TRBJ2-6	once	TGTGCCAGCGCGGACAGGGACTTTTCTGGGGCCAACGTCCTGACTTTC	CASADRDFSGANVLTF
TRBD2	TRBV5-1	TRBJ2-3	NA	TGCGCCAGCAGCTTGGCCGTGACTAGCGGGCCCGGGGGCACAGATACGCAGTATTTT	CASSLAVTSGPGGTDTQYF
TRBD2	TRBV4-2	TRBJ2-3	NA	TGTGCCAGCAGCCAAGTCCTAGCGGGAGGCCTTCCAGATACGCAGTATTTT	CASSQVLAGGLPDTQYF
NA	TRBV7-2	TRBJ2-2	NA	TGTGCCAGCAGCCACGACAGATCGAACACCGGGGAGCTGTTTTTT	CASSHDRSNTGELFF
TRBD1	TRBV28	TRBJ1-5	NA	TGTGCCAGCAGTTTAACAGGGGGCAATCAGCCCCAGCATTTT	CASSLTGGNQPQHF
NA	TRBV4-3	TRBJ1-2	NA	TGCGCCAGCAGCCAAGACAGGGGCCTGGGTGGCTACACCTTC	CASSQDRGLGGYTF
NA	TRBV11-3	TRBJ1-4	NA	TGTGCCAGCAGCTTAAAGTTAGACGTCGGTGCGGAAGAAAAACTGTTTTTT	CASSLKLDVGAEEKLFF
NA	TRBV15	TRBJ2-3	NA	TGTGCCACCAGCAGACCGGCGGTGGCGGTCACAGATACGCAGTATTTT	CATSRPAVAVTDTQYF
TRBD2	TRBV14	TRBJ2-5	NA	TGTGCCAGCAGCCAAGATCCCCCAGGGAGGGGATGGTGGGAGACCCAGTACTTC	CASSQDPPGRGWWETQYF
NA	TRBV11-2	TRBJ1-1	NA	TGTGCCAGCAGCTCCTTTGCTGAAGCTTTCTTT	CASSSFAEAFF
TRBD1	TRBV30	TRBJ1-1	once	TGTGCCTGGAGTGTACCTGGGACAGATGAAGCTTTCTTT	CAWSVPGTDEAFF
TRBD2	TRBV13	TRBJ2-7	NA	TGTGCCAGCAGCCCAAGGACTAGCGGGGGCTACGAGCAGTACTTC	CASSPRTSGGYEQYF